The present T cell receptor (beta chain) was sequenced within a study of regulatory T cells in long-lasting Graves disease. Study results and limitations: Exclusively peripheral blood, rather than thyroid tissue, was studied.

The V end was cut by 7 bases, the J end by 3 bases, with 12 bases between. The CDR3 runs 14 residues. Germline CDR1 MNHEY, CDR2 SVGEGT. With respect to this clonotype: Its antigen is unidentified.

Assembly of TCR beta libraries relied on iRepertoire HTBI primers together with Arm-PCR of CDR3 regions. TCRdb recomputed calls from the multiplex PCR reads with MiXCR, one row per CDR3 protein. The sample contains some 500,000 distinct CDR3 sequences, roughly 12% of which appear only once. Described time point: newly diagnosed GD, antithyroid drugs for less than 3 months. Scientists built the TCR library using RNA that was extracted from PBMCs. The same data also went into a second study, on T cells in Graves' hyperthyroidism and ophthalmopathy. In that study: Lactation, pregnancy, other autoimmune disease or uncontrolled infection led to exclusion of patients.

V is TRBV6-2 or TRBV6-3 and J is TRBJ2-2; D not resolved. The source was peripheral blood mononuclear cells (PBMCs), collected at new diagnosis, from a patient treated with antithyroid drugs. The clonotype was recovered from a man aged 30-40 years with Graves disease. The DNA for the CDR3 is TGTGCCAGCATCTCTTATGGGGACACCGGGGAGCTGTTTTTT. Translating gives CASISYGDTGELFF.